The 15 T cell receptor beta chains given below trace back to one sample, sequenced in a study of blood T cell repertoires in COVID-19. Clones were read by immunoSEQ multiplex PCR, and TCRdb kept only the in-frame ones, dropping some. The table shows 150,000 or so clones, with 84% occurring only once. Material for sequencing was peripheral blood. These TCRs come from a man between 18 and 29 years old with active or convalescent COVID-19.

V and J are TRBV29-1 and TRBJ2-5; no firm D call. The CDR3 totals 12 residues. The V end was cut by 7 bases, the J end by 1 base, with 10 bases between. CDR1 is SQVTM, CDR2 ANQGSEA, per germline. The CDR3 protein is CSAFASQETQYF. The CDR3 coding sequence is TGCAGCGCGTTCGCCAGCCAAGAGACCCAGTACTTC.

This clone has just a few counts. The rearrangement links TRBV7-9 to TRBJ2-7; D is unclear. The CDR3 extends over 13 amino acids. Germline V gene sequence: CDR1 SEHNR, CDR2 FQNEAQ (reference sequence). V gave up 3 bases and J gave up 0 bases, with 6 bases separating them. CDR3 nucleotide sequence: TGTGCCAGCAGCTTTGGCCACTCCTACGAGCAGTACTTC. Its protein product is CASSFGHSYEQYF.

A word on this clone: Other DNA sequences of this sample code for an identical CDR3. The chain uses TRBV6-5 and TRBJ2-2; 7 bases line up with TRBD1. The CDR3 runs to 16 residues. The junction had 2 bases not matched to a gene; V was cut back by 0 bases and J by 1 base. Germline lookup yields CDR1 MNHEY and CDR2 SVGAGI. CDR3 residues: CASSYSRTGNTGELFF. The CDR3 bases are TGTGCCAGCAGTTACTCCAGGACAGGGAACACCGGGGAGCTGTTTTTT.

The chain has TRBV6-1 and TRBJ1-3; TRBD1 aligns across 8 bases. Germline CDR1 MNHNS, CDR2 SASEGT. CDR3 length equals 16 residues. The trim removed 1 base at V and 3 bases at J, leaving 5 bases unmatched. CDR3 sequence reads: CASSEVTGVRGNTIYF. The CDR3 bases are TGTGCCAGCAGTGAAGTGACAGGGGTTCGTGGAAACACCATATATTTT.

V usage is TRBV12-3 or TRBV12-4 and J usage is TRBJ1-2; 7 bases fit TRBD1. The CDR3 is made up of 13 amino acids. V was pared by 5 bases and J by 5 bases, with 5 bases of the junction left unmatched. CDR3 sequence: CASSIQQGYGYTF. The CDR3 DNA reads as TGTGCCAGCAGTATTCAACAGGGGTATGGCTACACCTTC.

The chain uses TRBV28 and TRBJ2-3; 14 bases fit TRBD2. J was trimmed by 3 bases and V by 5 bases; bases with no gene match: 7. CDR3 length: 17 amino acids. Germline assignment: CDR1 MDHEN and CDR2 SYDVKM. The CDR3 reads CASSTGTSGSRTDTQYF. The CDR3 bases are TGTGCCAGCAGTACTGGGACTAGCGGGAGTCGGACAGATACGCAGTATTTT.

The genes are TRBV28 and TRBJ2-7; D is possibly TRBD1 (6 bases). The ends were cut back, 8 bases at V and 0 bases at J, with 14 bases in the middle. The germline CDR1 and CDR2 sequences are MDHEN and SYDVKM. CDR3 length: 14 amino acids. The CDR3 coding sequence is TGTGCCAGCCGGGGACATCAAAACTCCTACGAGCAGTACTTC. The encoded protein is CASRGHQNSYEQYF.

The table lists this clone with a few counts. The rearrangement joins TRBV7-2 to TRBJ1-3; TRBD1 matches at 9 bases. Per germline, CDR1 SGHTA and CDR2 FQGNSA. The CDR3 runs to 15 residues. V was clipped by 2 bases and J by 4 bases; unmatched bases: 3. This chain's CDR3 is CASSLSDRGGNTIYF. CDR3 nucleotides: TGTGCCAGCAGCTTATCGGACAGGGGAGGAAACACCATATATTTT.

V usage is TRBV5-1 and J usage is TRBJ1-4; D is uncertain. From germline, CDR1 is SGHRS and CDR2 YFSETQ. V dropped 0 bases and J dropped 7 bases, with 10 bases sitting between them. This CDR3 region has 14 residues. The chain's CDR3 is CASSLDTWSEKLFF. DNA of the CDR3: TGCGCCAGCAGCTTGGACACTTGGAGTGAAAAACTGTTTTTT. Full variable domain (missing parts from reference TRBV5-1 and TRBJ1-4): KAGVTQTPRYLIKTRGQQVTLSCSPISGHRSVSWYQQTPGQGLQFLFEYFSETQRNKGNFPGRFSGRQFSNSRSEMNVSTLELGDSALYLCASSLDTWSEKLFFGSGTQLSVL.

This clone was seen only once. This chain connects TRBV3-1 (or the pseudogene TRBV3-2) to TRBJ2-1, with TRBD2 matching 7 bases. The CDR3 contains 15 residues. The germline gives CDR1 LGHDT, CDR2 YNNKEL (reference sequence). Losses at the gene ends were 1 base for V and 5 bases for J; bases not matched to a gene: 5. The CDR3 here is CASSQAPSGNNEQFF. The CDR3 bases are TGTGCCAGCAGCCAAGCACCTAGCGGCAACAATGAGCAGTTCTTC.

This chain joins TRBV6-1 and TRBJ1-2, with 9 bases identical to TRBD1. Germline CDR1 and CDR2: MNHNS and SASEGT. J was trimmed by 7 bases and V by 0 bases; bases with no gene match: 6. The CDR3 has 15 amino acids. As DNA, the CDR3 is TGTGCCAGCAGTGAAGCGCATTACAGGGGGCCTGGCTACACCTTC. This sequence encodes CASSEAHYRGPGYTF.

Written as DNA, the CDR3 is TGCGCCAGCAGCTTGGTCGGACTGAAGGTGAACACCGGGGAGCTGTTTTTT. It codes for CASSLVGLKVNTGELFF. This rearrangement joins TRBV5-1 to TRBJ2-2, with D possibly matching TRBD2 (5 bases). V lost 0 bases and J lost 1, with 13 bases in between. Germline V gives CDR1 SGHRS, CDR2 YFSETQ. The CDR3 length is 17 residues. Drawing the rest from reference TRBV5-1 and TRBJ2-2, the complete variable domain is KAGVTQTPRYLIKTRGQQVTLSCSPISGHRSVSWYQQTPGQGLQFLFEYFSETQRNKGNFPGRFSGRQFSNSRSEMNVSTLELGDSALYLCASSLVGLKVNTGELFFGEGSRLTVL.

The V and J genes are TRBV4-3 and TRBJ2-1; the match to TRBD2 covers 7 bases. The CDR3 totals 17 residues. The germline V gene has CDR1 LGHNA and CDR2 YSLEER. V shed 0 bases and J 0 bases; nucleotides not matched to a gene: 5. CDR3 region: CASSQEGGGSSYNEQFF. The CDR3 bases are TGCGCCAGCAGCCAAGAAGGTGGCGGGAGCTCCTACAATGAGCAGTTCTTC.

This chain joins TRBV5-1 and TRBJ1-5, with D possibly TRBD1 on 5 matching bases. Germline CDR1 SGHRS, CDR2 YFSETQ. CDR3 size: 14 residues. Trimming left V 4 bases short and J 0 bases short, with 8 bases between. The CDR3 protein is CASSPDNSNQPQHF. The CDR3 DNA follows: TGCGCCAGCAGCCCGGACAATAGCAATCAGCCCCAGCATTTT.

The V call is TRBV2, the J call TRBJ1-6, with D tentatively TRBD1 (5 bases). This CDR3 is built from 12 residues. Germline V gene sequence: CDR1 SNHLY, CDR2 FYNNEI. Trimming shortened V by 6 bases and J by 13 bases, and 13 bases separated the two germline ends. CDR3 nucleotide sequence: TGTGCCAGCAGGGGGTGGGGGGACCCCCTCCACTTT. It specifies CASRGWGDPLHF.